These 31 T cell receptor beta chains share one sample of origin, sequenced in a study of shared clonotypes between healthy human individuals. TCRdb keeps only in-frame clones here, not all; method: immunoSEQ multiplex PCR. Among about 490,000 clones, less than 80% were seen once, and the ten largest hold 12%. Sequenced sample: PBMCs. All receptors come from a woman between 40 and 55 years old in good health. Some clones in this sample may be carry-over from other donors' samples.

This clone was counted only a few times. CDR3 sequence reads: CSVKGTGDSNEQFF. CDR3 bases: TGCAGCGTTAAGGGGACAGGGGATAGCAATGAGCAGTTCTTC. This chain links TRBV29-1 with TRBJ2-1; 10 bases agree with TRBD1. V was pared by 5 bases and J by 6 bases, with 7 bases of the junction left unmatched. The CDR3 has 14 amino acids. Germline-derived CDR1 and CDR2 are SQVTM and ANQGSEA.

The rearrangement links TRBV9 to TRBJ1-2, with D unresolved. The germline V gene encodes CDR1 SGDLS and CDR2 YYNGEE. V lost 3 bases, J lost 5 bases, and 8 bases lay in between. The CDR3 is 12 residues long. DNA of the CDR3: TGTGCCAGCAGCGCCTCTTATTATGGCTACACCTTC. Translated, it gives CASSASYYGYTF.

The chain carries TRBV15 and TRBJ2-2; D unresolved. Germline CDR1 LNHNV, CDR2 YYDKDF (reference sequence). V was shortened by 8 bases and J by 7 bases, with 17 bases between the two germline ends. The CDR3 covers 14 residues. This chain's CDR3 is CATFSPMGSGELFF. In nucleotides, the CDR3 is TGTGCCACCTTCTCTCCCATGGGTAGCGGGGAGCTGTTTTTT.

V and J are TRBV29-1 and TRBJ1-1, with a tentative D call TRBD1 (5 bases). Germline lookup yields CDR1 SQVTM and CDR2 ANQGSEA. The CDR3 extends over 11 amino acids. V lost 2 bases to trimming and J lost 6 bases, with 7 bases between them. Here the CDR3 DNA reads TGCAGCGTTGAAAGGGACGCTGAAGCTTTCTTT. Encoded protein: CSVERDAEAFF.

The J gene is TRBJ2-5, the V gene TRBV11-2, with D possibly TRBD2 on 5 matching bases. V lost 5 bases and J lost 6, with 13 bases in between. The CDR3 consists of 13 residues. From germline, CDR1 is SGHAT and CDR2 FQNNGV. As DNA, the CDR3 is TGTGCCAGCAGCGTGGACTCCTACCAGACCCAGTACTTC. This translates into CASSVDSYQTQYF.

This clone came up many times. This rearrangement joins TRBV5-1 to TRBJ1-2, with TRBD1 matching 11 bases. The CDR3 is made up of 14 amino acids. The J segment lost 5 bases and the V segment lost 4 bases, leaving 4 bases of the junction unmatched. From germline, CDR1 is SGHRS and CDR2 YFSETQ. CDR3: CASSRDRGRYGYTF. The CDR3 DNA sequence: TGCGCCAGCAGCCGGGACAGGGGGAGATATGGCTACACCTTC.

This rearrangement joins TRBV7-2 to TRBJ2-7; 7 nucleotides line up with TRBD2. Germline-derived CDR1 and CDR2 are SGHTA and FQGNSA. The CDR3 totals 16 residues. V gave up 5 bases and J gave up 0 bases; unmatched junction bases: 10. In DNA, the CDR3 is TGTGCCAGCAGCCCCGGACTAGGCCGAGGCTCCTACGAGCAGTACTTC. This encodes CASSPGLGRGSYEQYF.

This chain joins TRBV27 and TRBJ2-6; D not certain. This CDR3 is 15 amino acids long. The V gene's germline CDR1 is MNHEY and CDR2 SMNVEV (reference sequence). V was cut by 2 bases and J by 1 base, with 6 bases left in between. The CDR3 loop is CASSLGRSGANVLTF. In DNA form, the CDR3 reads TGTGCCAGCAGTTTAGGGCGGTCTGGGGCCAACGTCCTGACTTTC.

This clone appeared once. V is TRBV10-3 and J is TRBJ2-7, with 11 nucleotides matching TRBD1. V lost 4 bases to trimming and J lost 5 bases; unmatched junction nucleotides: 10. Germline V gene sequence: CDR1 ENHRY, CDR2 SYGVKD. The CDR3 is 16 amino acids. The CDR3 nucleotides read TGTGCCATCAGTGCTAAATCCGGGACAGGGGGTGACGAGCAGTACTTC. Amino acids: CAISAKSGTGGDEQYF.

The rearrangement joins TRBV5-1 to TRBJ2-1; no clear D gene. The germline gives CDR1 SGHRS, CDR2 YFSETQ. With 0 bases removed from V and 9 bases from J, the gap between germline ends came to 10 bases. CDR3 size: 13 residues. CDR3 bases: TGCGCCAGCAGCTTGGTATCAGACGGTGAGCAGTTCTTC. Protein sequence: CASSLVSDGEQFF.

V usage is TRBV29-1 and J usage is TRBJ2-3, with 7 bases matching TRBD2. Germline CDR1 and CDR2: SQVTM and ANQGSEA. Trimming removed 8 bases from V and 10 bases from J; junction bases left unmatched: 18. This CDR3 spans 14 amino acids. CDR3 sequence reads: CSLVIAGPQGPQYF. CDR3 bases: TGCAGCCTTGTAATAGCGGGTCCCCAAGGGCCGCAGTATTTT.

The chain joins TRBV10-2 to TRBJ2-7, with D perhaps given as TRBD1 or TRBD2 (6 bases each). Germline V CDR1 and CDR2: WSHSY, SAAADI. V was cut by 2 bases and J by 6 bases, with 17 bases left in between. There are 15 residues in the CDR3. CDR3 nucleotide sequence: TGCGCCAGCAGTGAGGGGGGGCTAGCCGTGGTCGAGCAGTACTTC. Translation: CASSEGGLAVVEQYF.

The genes are TRBV7-8 and TRBJ2-1; unclear D gene. CDR1 is SGHVS and CDR2 is FQNEAQ in the germline V gene. This CDR3 region has 13 residues. V was pared by 5 bases and J by 10 bases, with 15 bases between. The CDR3 region has the DNA TGTGCCAGCAGCCCGATCCAGCGTGGGGAGCAGTTCTTC. This translates into CASSPIQRGEQFF.

The chain couples TRBV29-1 to TRBJ2-5, with TRBD1 matching over 10 bases. There are 15 residues in the CDR3. V lost 4 bases and J lost 5; bases outside the gene matches: 10. Germline V lookup: CDR1 SQVTM, CDR2 ANQGSEA. The CDR3 reads CSVVGGQGEGETQYF. CDR3 DNA sequence: TGCAGCGTTGTAGGTGGACAGGGGGAGGGTGAGACCCAGTACTTC.

This chain joins TRBV10-3 and TRBJ1-5; no clear D. With 6 bases removed from V and 1 base from J, the gap between germline ends came to 16 bases. The CDR3 has 16 amino acids. Germline values: CDR1 ENHRY, CDR2 SYGVKD. The CDR3, as DNA: TGTGCCATCAGGGGAGAGGGAGTGGGCAGCAATCAGCCCCAGCATTTT. Its protein is CAIRGEGVGSNQPQHF.

The chain joins TRBV5-5 to TRBJ2-7; D is ambiguous. This CDR3 has 14 residues. Trimming removed 4 bases at V and 0 bases at J, with 11 bases between. Germline CDR1 SGHKS, CDR2 YYEKEE (reference sequence). The CDR3 coding sequence is TGTGCCAGCAGCCCAATAAGTACCTCCTACGAGCAGTACTTC. Translation gives CASSPISTSYEQYF.

The chain couples TRBV18 to TRBJ1-1; D might be TRBD1 (6 bases). Germline V lookup: CDR1 KGHSH, CDR2 LQKENI. V lost 2 bases and J 2 bases, leaving 9 bases between the germline ends. CDR3 length: 14 amino acids. Here the CDR3 DNA reads TGTGCCAGCTCACCAGAGGGGGGCAACACTGAAGCTTTCTTT. Its protein is CASSPEGGNTEAFF.

The chain couples TRBV19 to TRBJ2-1, with 16 bases that match TRBD2. V shed 5 bases, J shed 0 bases, and the junction held 7 bases outside the gene matches. Germline V CDR1 and CDR2: LNHDA, SQIVND (reference sequence). This CDR3 spans 19 amino acids. The DNA for the CDR3 is TGTGCCAGTAGTGCTCCGGGACTAGCGGGGGGGAGCTCCTACAATGAGCAGTTCTTC. Translation: CASSAPGLAGGSSYNEQFF.

This chain links TRBV9 with TRBJ2-1; 7 bases align to TRBD2. This CDR3 spans 13 amino acids. Germline V gene lookup returns CDR1 SGDLS and CDR2 YYNGEE. The ends lost 0 bases at V and 15 bases at J; junction bases unmatched: 9. CDR3 sequence reads: CASSVVEAGFPFF. CDR3 DNA: TGTGCCAGCAGCGTAGTAGAAGCGGGATTTCCGTTCTTC.

Concerning this clone itself: The identical CDR3 is also encoded by other nucleotide sequences in the sample. V gene TRBV15 combines with J gene TRBJ2-7; a possible D gene is TRBD1 (5 bases). Per the germline V gene, CDR1 is LNHNV and CDR2 is YYDKDF (reference sequence). Deletions cut 0 bases from V and 3 bases from J, with 6 bases between. This CDR3 is built from 13 residues. CDR3 sequence reads: CATSRDQGYEQYF. DNA of the CDR3: TGTGCCACCAGCAGAGATCAGGGCTACGAGCAGTACTTC.

With respect to this clone: Other DNA sequences in this sample translate to the same CDR3. This chain joins TRBV5-1 and TRBJ2-1, with TRBD2 matching 14 bases. Germline V gives CDR1 SGHRS, CDR2 YFSETQ. Germline trimming cut 2 bases from V and 3 bases from J; bases unmatched to any gene: 4. The CDR3 has 17 residues. The DNA of the CDR3 is TGCGCCAGCAGCTTAGGACTAGCGGGAGGTGTCTACAATGAGCAGTTCTTC. Amino acid sequence: CASSLGLAGGVYNEQFF.

The chain recombines TRBV7-2 with TRBJ2-3; no firm D call. Deletions cut 1 base from V and 2 bases from J, with 7 bases between. The CDR3 consists of 14 residues. The germline CDR1 and CDR2 sequences are SGHTA and FQGNSA. This CDR3 reads CASSLGANTDTQYF. The DNA for the CDR3 is TGTGCCAGCAGCTTAGGAGCCAACACAGATACGCAGTATTTT.

The chain couples TRBV5-1 to TRBJ2-3, with D possibly TRBD1 on 6 matching bases. The V and J ends lost 6 bases and 4 bases respectively, with 21 bases between them. Germline V lookup: CDR1 SGHRS, CDR2 YFSETQ. The CDR3 contains 16 residues. In nucleotides, the CDR3 is TGCGCCAGCACCCCCTTAGGGGGTACCGGTGCAGATACGCAGTATTTT. Amino acids: CASTPLGGTGADTQYF.

V is TRBV30 and J is TRBJ2-7; 10 bases agree with TRBD1. V dropped 5 bases and J dropped 3; count of bases not matched to a gene: 7. The CDR3 has 14 residues. CDR1 is GTSNPN, CDR2 SVGIG, per germline (reference sequence). CDR3 nucleotide sequence: TGTGCCTGGGGCCCCGGGACAGGGGTCTACGAGCAGTACTTC. Protein: CAWGPGTGVYEQYF.

This chain joins TRBV5-1 and TRBJ2-4, with a weak D call TRBD2 (6 bases). V lost 1 base, J lost 0 bases, and 17 bases lay in between. The CDR3 is 18 residues long. Germline V lookup: CDR1 SGHRS, CDR2 YFSETQ. For the CDR3, the DNA is TGCGCCAGCAGCTTGTTTAGCGGAGGGCCCGGAGCCAAAAACATTCAGTACTTC. Its translation: CASSLFSGGPGAKNIQYF.

This clone was seen just once. The rearrangement uses TRBV7-8 and TRBJ1-1; D remains ambiguous. The V end was cut by 1 base, the J end by 5 bases, with 11 bases between. The CDR3 has 14 residues. Germline lookup yields CDR1 SGHVS and CDR2 FQNEAQ. Here the CDR3 reads CASSLVLVTTEAFF. CDR3 nucleotide sequence: TGTGCCAGCAGCTTAGTGCTTGTCACAACTGAAGCTTTCTTT.

The rearrangement links TRBV5-1 to TRBJ2-5; 8 bases are shared with TRBD2. Germline CDR1 and CDR2: SGHRS and YFSETQ. Losses at the gene ends were 1 base for V and 1 base for J; bases not matched to a gene: 6. The CDR3 runs to 16 residues. The DNA of the CDR3 is TGCGCCAGCAGCTTGAGCGCTAGCGGGTTCCAAGAGACCCAGTACTTC. The encoded protein is CASSLSASGFQETQYF.

This chain uses TRBV7-9 with TRBJ2-5; no definite D call. V was cut by 1 base and J by 4 bases, with 7 bases left in between. Germline CDR1 reads SEHNR; CDR2 reads FQNEAQ (reference sequence). There are 13 residues in the CDR3. CDR3 in amino acids: CASSLVAAETQYF. CDR3 nucleotides: TGTGCCAGCAGCTTAGTGGCAGCAGAGACCCAGTACTTC.

The genes are TRBV15 and TRBJ1-2; D is ambiguous. CDR3 length: 12 amino acids. Per the germline V gene, CDR1 is LNHNV and CDR2 is YYDKDF (reference sequence). V was pared by 5 bases and J by 4 bases, with 8 bases between. The CDR3, as DNA: TGTGCCACCAGCGCAGAGGGCTATGGCTACACCTTC. It codes for CATSAEGYGYTF.

This clone was seen a handful of times. It may be a read error: a sequence one base away is much more abundant. The same CDR3 is also encoded by other DNA sequences in this sample. V gene TRBV5-8 combines with J gene TRBJ2-7; D remains unclear. V lost 1 base and J 0 bases, leaving 5 bases between the germline ends. In germline, CDR1 is SGHTS, CDR2 YDEGEE. The CDR3 is 13 amino acids. The CDR3 region is CASSLQSSYEQYF. CDR3 bases: TGTGCCAGCAGCTTGCAGAGCTCCTACGAGCAGTACTTC.

V and J are TRBV12-5 and TRBJ1-1; D is unresolved. The CDR3 consists of 12 residues. The germline V and J ends were trimmed by 2 bases and 8 bases, with 9 bases remaining between them. Germline CDR1 LGHNT, CDR2 FRNRAP. This chain's CDR3 is CASGLPGGEAFF. The DNA of the CDR3 is TGTGCTAGTGGTTTGCCGGGTGGGGAAGCTTTCTTT.